The 20 T cell receptor beta chains given below trace back to one sample, sequenced in a study of cytomegalovirus exposure and HLA in healthy donors. PCR primers comprised 60 Vbeta and 13 Jbeta primers. The table came from immunoSEQ multiplex PCR; TCRdb's copy has only in-frame clones and leaves some out. Of around 150,000 clones in the sample, 75% to 85% were seen once. Source material: PBMCs. These receptors came from a human donor in good health.

The chain links TRBV19 to TRBJ1-5; 7 bases fit TRBD1. J gave up 0 bases and V 3 bases, and 8 bases lay outside the gene matches. This CDR3 is 17 amino acids long. The germline gives CDR1 LNHDA, CDR2 SQIVND (reference sequence). CDR3 coding DNA: TGTGCCAGTAGTATTGGTACCGGGACAGATAGCAATCAGCCCCAGCATTTT. It codes for CASSIGTGTDSNQPQHF.

This chain links TRBV6-5 with TRBJ1-1; D call uncertain. Trimming shortened V by 11 bases and J by 6 bases, and 13 bases separated the two germline ends. The CDR3 contains 11 residues. Germline CDR1 MNHEY, CDR2 SVGAGI. This chain's CDR3 is CASQRLAEAFF. The CDR3 bases are TGTGCCTCACAGCGGCTCGCTGAAGCTTTCTTT.

This rearrangement joins TRBV25-1 to TRBJ1-6; possibly TRBD1 for D (5 bases). The germline CDR1 and CDR2 sequences are MGHDK and SYGVNS. The CDR3 is made up of 13 amino acids. Trimming removed 5 bases from V and 7 bases from J, with 9 bases in between. CDR3 nucleotide sequence: TGTGCCAGCAGTCAGGGTGCAAATTCACCCCTCCACTTT. Its translation: CASSQGANSPLHF. Full variable domain (rest looked up from reference TRBV25-1 and TRBJ1-6): EADIYQTPRYLVIGTGKKITLECSQTMGHDKMYWYQQDPGMELHLIHYSYGVNSTEKGDLSSESTVSRIRTEHFPLTLESARPSHTSQYLCASSQGANSPLHFGNGTRLTVT.

The chain uses TRBV27 and TRBJ1-3; no definite D call. The V and J ends lost 2 bases and 4 bases respectively, with 6 bases between them. The CDR3 has 13 residues. The germline gives CDR1 MNHEY, CDR2 SMNVEV (reference sequence). CDR3 nucleotides: TGTGCCAGCAGTTTAGTTCTAGGAAACACCATATATTTT. Amino acids: CASSLVLGNTIYF.

The genes are TRBV12-5 and TRBJ2-7; TRBD1 agrees at 9 bases. Germline CDR1 is LGHNT and CDR2 is FRNRAP. V gave up 1 base and J gave up 3 bases; unmatched junction bases: 10. The CDR3 length is 17 residues. The CDR3 region is CASGLATGTGKYYEQYF. In DNA, the CDR3 is TGTGCTAGTGGTTTGGCAACCGGGACAGGGAAGTACTACGAGCAGTACTTC.

The CDR3 DNA reads as TGTGCCAGCAGCTTAGTCGAGACAGGGGGCTCTGAAGCTTTCTTT. Translated, it gives CASSLVETGGSEAFF. The chain employs TRBV7-6 and TRBJ1-1; 10 nucleotides align to TRBD1. Germline V lookup: CDR1 SGHVS, CDR2 FNYEAQ. With 1 base clipped from V and 6 bases from J, the junction kept 5 bases outside the gene matches. This CDR3 spans 15 amino acids.

The V call is TRBV6-5, the J call TRBJ2-1; TRBD1 might be the D (6 bases). Trimming stripped 3 bases from V and 2 bases from J, with 11 bases between. Germline CDR1 MNHEY, CDR2 SVGAGI. The CDR3 spans 15 residues. The CDR3 bases are TGTGCCAGCAGTTATCCAGGGGCCCCCTACAATGAGCAGTTCTTC. This gives the protein CASSYPGAPYNEQFF.

This clone was seen a single time. The gene calls are TRBV5-6 and TRBJ2-3; D remains ambiguous. CDR3 size: 17 residues. Trimming removed 2 bases from V and 2 bases from J, with 18 bases in between. The germline CDR1 and CDR2 sequences are SGHDT and YYEEEE. CDR3 residues: CASSFTLLGGNTDTQYF. The DNA of the CDR3 is TGTGCCAGCAGCTTTACTCTACTTGGCGGAAACACAGATACGCAGTATTTT.

V is TRBV5-4 and J is TRBJ2-7; 7 nucleotides line up with TRBD1. The CDR3 length is 13 residues. Germline-derived CDR1 and CDR2 are SGHNT and YYREEE (reference sequence). V was pared by 4 bases and J by 6 bases, with 7 bases of the junction left unmatched. The CDR3 DNA is TGTGCCAGCAGCACTATTACAGGGGCCGAGCAGTACTTC. Its translation: CASSTITGAEQYF.

This clone was picked up one time. This chain links TRBV27 with TRBJ1-3; D remains ambiguous. CDR1 MNHEY and CDR2 SMNVEV come from the germline V gene (reference sequence). Trimming cost V 11 bases and J 0 bases, with 23 bases left between them. This CDR3 has 17 residues. Written as DNA, the CDR3 is TGTGCCGTACGACGGGTCGGTGGGGAGCTCTCTGGAAACACCATATATTTT. Its translation is CAVRRVGGELSGNTIYF.

This chain uses TRBV11-2 with TRBJ1-2; 10 bases map to TRBD1. Losses at the gene ends were 1 base for V and 8 bases for J; bases not matched to a gene: 7. CDR1 and CDR2 from the germline V gene are SGHAT and FQNNGV. The CDR3 runs 15 residues. The CDR3 sequence is CASSLGQGARLGYTF. Written as DNA, the CDR3 is TGTGCCAGCAGCTTAGGACAGGGGGCCCGTTTGGGCTACACCTTC. Full variable domain (rest looked up from reference TRBV11-2 and TRBJ1-2): EAGVAQSPRYKIIEKRQSVAFWCNPISGHATLYWYQQILGQGPKLLIQFQNNGVVDDSQLPKDRFSAERLKGVDSTLKIQPAKLEDSAVYLCASSLGQGARLGYTFGSGTRLTVV.

The V gene is TRBV6-4, the J gene TRBJ2-2; D may be TRBD2 (5 bases). The germline V gene encodes CDR1 MRHNA and CDR2 SNTAGT. The ends were cut back, 0 bases at V and 5 bases at J, with 7 bases in the middle. This CDR3 contains 14 residues. The CDR3 coding sequence is TGTGCCAGCAGTGACTCCCGGGGAACCGGGGAGCTGTTTTTT. Translating gives CASSDSRGTGELFF.

The chain has TRBV4-3 and TRBJ2-1; 15 bases fit TRBD2. CDR1 and CDR2 from the germline V gene are LGHNA and YSLEER. V shed 3 bases, J shed 9 bases, and the junction held 6 bases outside the gene matches. The CDR3 runs to 16 residues. The DNA of the CDR3 is TGCGCCAGCAGCCACGGACTAGCGGGAGGGCCTGGTGAGCAGTTCTTC. This translates into CASSHGLAGGPGEQFF.

The chain is built from TRBV10-1 and TRBJ1-1; maybe TRBD1 (5 bases). Trimming removed 8 bases at V and 5 bases at J, with 21 bases between. Per the germline V gene, CDR1 is WNHNN and CDR2 is SYGVQD (reference sequence). The CDR3 consists of 15 residues. CDR3 nucleotide sequence: TGCGCCAGCTCCATAAGGTTAGGGGCACAGACTGAAGCTTTCTTT. It yields the protein CASSIRLGAQTEAFF.

The chain combines TRBV5-1 with TRBJ1-1; 10 bases line up with TRBD1. Trimming at V came to 2 bases and at J to 4 bases, leaving 5 bases not matched to a gene. There are 15 residues in the CDR3. Germline-derived CDR1 and CDR2 are SGHRS and YFSETQ. Here the CDR3 DNA reads TGCGCCAGCAGCTTACGACAGGGGGCAACCACTGAAGCTTTCTTT. Amino acids: CASSLRQGATTEAFF.

This clone was recorded a few times. The rearrangement links TRBV6-5 to TRBJ2-5; TRBD1 might be the D (6 bases). Germline V CDR1 and CDR2: MNHEY, SVGAGI. The CDR3 length is 15 residues. Trimming cost V 8 bases and J 2 bases, with 18 bases left between them. CDR3 protein: CASGPSLGQQETQYF. CDR3 sequence (DNA): TGTGCCAGCGGTCCCTCATTAGGACAGCAAGAGACCCAGTACTTC.

The chain combines TRBV27 with TRBJ2-1; D not resolved. V gave up 0 bases and J gave up 7 bases, with 4 bases separating them. The germline gives CDR1 MNHEY, CDR2 SMNVEV (reference sequence). The CDR3 length is 12 residues. In nucleotides, the CDR3 is TGTGCCAGCAGTTTATCCCTTAATGAGCAGTTCTTC. Protein: CASSLSLNEQFF.

The rearrangement links TRBV5-4 to TRBJ2-7; 10 bases are shared with TRBD1. Trimming removed 9 bases from V and 3 bases from J; junction bases left unmatched: 3. CDR1 and CDR2 from the germline V gene are SGHNT and YYREEE (reference sequence). The CDR3 contains 12 residues. CDR3 region: CATRDRGYEQYF. DNA for the CDR3: TGTGCCACGAGGGACAGGGGCTACGAGCAGTACTTC. Complete variable domain (other parts from reference TRBV5-4 and TRBJ2-7): ETGVTQSPTHLIKTRGQQVTLRCSSQSGHNTVSWYQQALGQGPQFIFQYYREEENGRGNFPPRFSGLQFPNYSSELNVNALELDDSALYLCATRDRGYEQYFGPGTRLTVT.

This chain uses TRBV5-4 with TRBJ1-5; 8 nucleotides align to TRBD1. The germline gives CDR1 SGHNT, CDR2 YYREEE (reference sequence). J was trimmed by 4 bases and V by 0 bases; bases with no gene match: 0. CDR3 length equals 14 residues. The CDR3 DNA reads as TGTGCCAGCAGCTTGGACAGGGGGAATCAGCCCCAGCATTTT. This encodes CASSLDRGNQPQHF.

V usage is TRBV12-5 and J usage is TRBJ1-1; no definite D call. The CDR3 contains 15 residues. Germline loops: CDR1 LGHNT, CDR2 FRNRAP. V was clipped by 1 base and J by 1 base, with 10 bases between them. CDR3 bases: TGTGCTAGTGGTTTGGGGCTCACACAGAACACTGAAGCTTTCTTT. It encodes CASGLGLTQNTEAFF.